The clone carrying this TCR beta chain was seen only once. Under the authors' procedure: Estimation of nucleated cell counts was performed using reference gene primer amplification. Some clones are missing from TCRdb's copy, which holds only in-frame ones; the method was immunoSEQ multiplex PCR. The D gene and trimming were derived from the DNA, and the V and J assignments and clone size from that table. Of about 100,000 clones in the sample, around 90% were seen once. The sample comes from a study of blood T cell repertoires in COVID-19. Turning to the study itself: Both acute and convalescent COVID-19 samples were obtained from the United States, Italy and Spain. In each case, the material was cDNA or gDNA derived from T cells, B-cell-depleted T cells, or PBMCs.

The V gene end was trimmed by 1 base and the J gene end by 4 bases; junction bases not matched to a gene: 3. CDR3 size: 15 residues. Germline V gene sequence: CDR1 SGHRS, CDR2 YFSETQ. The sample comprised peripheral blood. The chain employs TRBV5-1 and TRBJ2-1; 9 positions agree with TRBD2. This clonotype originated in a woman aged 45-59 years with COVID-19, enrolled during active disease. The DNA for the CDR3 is TGCGCCAGCAGCTTGCGCGGGGGGGTTTACAATGAGCAGTTCTTC. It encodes CASSLRGGVYNEQFF.